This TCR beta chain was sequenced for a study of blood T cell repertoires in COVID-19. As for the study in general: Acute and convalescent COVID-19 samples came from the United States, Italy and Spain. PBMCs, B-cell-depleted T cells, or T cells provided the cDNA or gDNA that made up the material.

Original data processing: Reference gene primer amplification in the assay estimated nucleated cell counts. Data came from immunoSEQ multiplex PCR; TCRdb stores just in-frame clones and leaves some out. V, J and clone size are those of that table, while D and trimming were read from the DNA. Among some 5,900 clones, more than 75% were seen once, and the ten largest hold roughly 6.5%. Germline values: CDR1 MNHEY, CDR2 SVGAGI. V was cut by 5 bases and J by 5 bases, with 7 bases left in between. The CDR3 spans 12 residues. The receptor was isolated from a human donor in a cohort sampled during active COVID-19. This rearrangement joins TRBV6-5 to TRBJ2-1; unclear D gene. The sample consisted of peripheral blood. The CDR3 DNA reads TGTGCCAGCAGTCCCAGGAACAATGAGCAGTTCTTC. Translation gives CASSPRNNEQFF.